This record looks at one T cell receptor beta chain sequence and its context. V gave up 8 bases and J gave up 2 bases; unmatched junction bases: 6. This CDR3 has 13 residues. Germline V CDR1 and CDR2: LNHDA, SQIVND (reference sequence). Sequencing used immunoSEQ multiplex PCR; TCRdb keeps in-frame clones, though not all of them. The data contain tens of thousands of clones, around 83% of them singletons. This sample is drawn from a study of control samples from healthy donors and cancer patients. This TCR was sampled from a man aged 60 to 69 with head and neck cancer. The sequenced material came from PBMCs. V and J are TRBV19 and TRBJ2-7, with TRBD2 matching over 7 bases. CDR3 amino acids: CASAASGPYEQYF. CDR3 bases: TGTGCCAGTGCCGCTAGCGGCCCCTACGAGCAGTACTTC.